This T cell receptor (beta chain) originates from a study of shared T cell receptors in the human thymus. Profiled with immunoSEQ multiplex PCR; TCRdb holds only in-frame clones, not every one. This sample has roughly 500,000 clones; 78% occur once, and the top ten carry less than 0.015%. The germline V gene has CDR1 SGHRS and CDR2 YFSETQ. This CDR3 is 15 amino acids long. Trimming pared 1 base from V and 5 bases from J, leaving 15 bases between. This same sample was also taken into another study, of human thymus T cells. That paper states: Infants, healthy and Finnish, who were having corrective surgery for congenital heart defects served as donors. Resections removed during corrective heart surgery provided the thymus tissue used. A high degree of thymic repertoire overlap among unrelated individuals was reported in related research.

The specimen was thymocytes. The TCR was taken from a boy younger than two with a congenital heart defect. V is TRBV5-1 and J is TRBJ2-5; D possibly corresponds to TRBD2 (6 bases). The CDR3 region has the DNA TGCGCCAGCAGCTTGTCGGCGCGGGGAGAGGAGACCCAGTACTTC. Translating gives CASSLSARGEETQYF.